Sequencing of this T cell receptor beta chain was carried out in a study of blood T cells in healthy people across ages. Primers used in a second PCR of about 6 to 11 cycles were a sample-barcoded 5' primer and a J-beta primer mix. Via MiXCR, TCRdb re-called the 5' RACE reads, giving one row per CDR3 protein. The sample shows around 320,000 distinct CDR3 sequences, around 27% of them seen only once. The CDR3 is made up of 12 amino acids. Trimming took 8 bases from V and 8 from J, leaving 16 bases between them. In germline, CDR1 is SQVTM, CDR2 ANQGSEA. The clonotype was recovered from a woman aged 65 to 85 in good health. The chain is built from TRBV29-1 and TRBJ2-1; D may match TRBD1 or TRBD2 (5 bases each). Sequencing used blood. The CDR3 bases are TGCAGCCTACGACCACTAGGGGATGAGCAGTTCTTC. Amino acid sequence: CSLRPLGDEQFF.